The T cell receptor (beta chain) under discussion was sequenced for a study of T cell responses to AZD1222 COVID-19 vaccine. Study-level points and caveats: Spike was spanned by vaccine-associated CD4 TCRs, with dominance at 160-218 and 743-854. Rises in breadth and depth of Spike-specific TCRs came after two AZD1222 doses. Donors were largely white British and mainly female; clonal diversity was possibly underestimated.

With regard to this clone: Its antigen is unidentified.

The V gene lost 3 bases and the J gene lost 4 bases, with 7 bases spanning the gap. The CDR3 runs to 13 residues. Germline V gene data show CDR1 as SNHLY and CDR2 as FYNNEI. The assay was immunoSEQ multiplex PCR, and TCRdb's table has in-frame clones only and misses some. In the table there are roughly 35,000 clones, 75% to 80% of which are singletons. Sequenced here: peripheral blood, sampled 28 days after the second AZD1222 dose. The source of this sequence is an adult who received the AZD1222 COVID-19 vaccine. V is TRBV2 and J is TRBJ1-5; D is unresolved. The DNA for the CDR3 is TGTGCCAGCAGTGAGTCCTATAATCAGCCCCAGCATTTT. It translates to CASSESYNQPQHF.